This TCR beta chain emerged from a study of blood T cell repertoires in COVID-19. Study overall: T cells, B-cell-depleted T cells, or PBMCs provided the cDNA or gDNA that served as material.

As handled by the study authors: Estimation of nucleated cell counts relied on the amplification of reference gene primers. The data were produced by immunoSEQ multiplex PCR, yet TCRdb's version contains in-frame clones alone and is incomplete. The DNA was the basis for D and trimming; V, J and clone size are from that table. The sample gives 60,000 to 65,000 clones, roughly 83% of which show up once; 15% to 20% is in the top ten. The CDR3 is 17 amino acids. Trimming removed 5 bases from V and 6 bases from J; junction bases left unmatched: 13. Germline CDR1 is PRHDT and CDR2 is FYEKMQ (reference sequence).

The specimen sequenced was peripheral blood. The J gene is TRBJ2-3, the V gene TRBV13; 11 nucleotides align to TRBD2. The TCR comes from a man aged 55 to 70 with COVID-19, enrolled during active disease. This chain's CDR3 is CASSIYYSGGAYDTQYF. CDR3 DNA: TGTGCCAGCAGCATCTACTATAGCGGGGGGGCATACGATACGCAGTATTTT.